This entry is about one TCR beta chain. Produced via immunoSEQ multiplex PCR; TCRdb's table is partial and in-frame only. The table lists roughly 120,000 clones, 89% of them singletons. This sample is part of a study of control samples from healthy donors and cancer patients. The sequenced material came from blood. The sequence came from a man aged 45-60 years in good health.

This chain's CDR3 is CASSDRGAGTGGYTF. DNA of the CDR3: TGTGCCAGCAGTGATCGTGGGGCGGGGACGGGTGGCTACACCTTC. The chain employs TRBV25-1 and TRBJ1-2; D may be TRBD1 (5 bases). The CDR3 runs to 15 residues. Germline lookup yields CDR1 MGHDK and CDR2 SYGVNS. Deletions cut 3 bases from V and 7 bases from J, with 18 bases between.